Following are 14 T cell receptor beta chains from one sample sequenced in a study of blood T cell repertoires in COVID-19. The protocol was immunoSEQ multiplex PCR, while the TCRdb copy is restricted to in-frame clones and leaves out a portion. The repertoire includes 200,000 to 250,000 clones, roughly 89% of them detected once, and 10% to 13% sits in the top ten. Sequenced input: PBMCs or T cells enriched from blood (not recorded which). The receptor source for this set is a man aged 18 to 30 with acute COVID-19.

The chain uses TRBV7-2 and TRBJ2-3, with 12 bases fitting TRBD2. The CDR3 runs 19 residues. Looked up from germline, CDR1 is SGHTA and CDR2 is FQGNSA. V trimming: 5 bases; J trimming: 6 bases; junction bases outside the gene matches: 18. The CDR3 sequence: CASSPDRPLAGGPEDTQYF. As DNA, the CDR3 is TGTGCCAGCAGCCCCGACAGACCCCTAGCGGGAGGGCCCGAGGATACGCAGTATTTT.

The chain joins TRBV5-8 to TRBJ1-4, with TRBD1 matching 10 bases. The junction had 7 bases not matched to a gene; V was cut back by 4 bases and J by 7 bases. CDR1 is SGHTS and CDR2 is YDEGEE in the germline V gene. The CDR3 is 15 residues long. The CDR3 DNA reads TGTGCCAGCAGCCGAGGGACAGGGGACCGTGAAAAACTGTTTTTT. Protein: CASSRGTGDREKLFF.

The chain uses TRBV7-3 and TRBJ1-3; the match to TRBD1 covers 12 bases. V was clipped by 1 base and J by 0 bases; unmatched bases: 7. Germline V gene data show CDR1 as SGHTA and CDR2 as FQGTGA. CDR3 length: 19 amino acids. The CDR3 loop reads CASSLKRDRGPYSGNTIYF. The CDR3 DNA reads TGTGCCAGCAGCTTAAAACGGGACAGGGGGCCATACTCTGGAAACACCATATATTTT.

This rearrangement joins TRBV14 to TRBJ2-7; TRBD1 matches 10 bases. Germline CDR1 SGHDN, CDR2 FVKESK. The V segment lost 6 bases and the J segment 4 bases; nucleotides outside the gene matches: 9. CDR3 length: 15 amino acids. As DNA, the CDR3 is TGTGCCAGCAGGCGAGCCGGGACAGGGGTATACGAGCAGTACTTC. This sequence encodes CASRRAGTGVYEQYF.

V and J are TRBV6-5 and TRBJ2-1, with 12 bases identical to TRBD1. Per germline, CDR1 MNHEY and CDR2 SVGAGI. With 6 bases clipped from V and 7 bases from J, the junction kept 4 bases outside the gene matches. The CDR3 length is 14 residues. The CDR3 loop is CASRGTGGSNEQFF. The CDR3 bases are TGTGCCAGCAGGGGGACAGGGGGCTCAAATGAGCAGTTCTTC.

The rearrangement uses TRBV10-3 and TRBJ2-1, with D perhaps TRBD2 (5 bases). Between the trimmed V and J ends, which lost 0 bases and 10 bases, there was a span of 16 bases. Germline values: CDR1 ENHRY, CDR2 SYGVKD. This CDR3 comprises 15 residues. This CDR3 is CAISESTSPRGEQFF. In DNA form, the CDR3 reads TGTGCCATCAGTGAGTCGACCTCACCCCGAGGGGAGCAGTTCTTC.

The rearrangement links TRBV10-3 to TRBJ2-5; perhaps TRBD2 as D (5 bases). The CDR3 has 14 amino acids. CDR1 ENHRY and CDR2 SYGVKD come from the germline V gene. Trimming pared 9 bases from V and 5 bases from J, leaving 19 bases between. The CDR3 sequence is CAISGSPRGETQYF. As DNA, the CDR3 is TGTGCCATTTCGGGGAGCCCGAGAGGGGAGACCCAGTACTTC.

This clone was counted once. The chain is built from TRBV28 and TRBJ1-2, with 8 bases that match TRBD1. Germline CDR1 is MDHEN and CDR2 is SYDVKM. The CDR3 is 15 residues long. Unmatched junction bases numbered 11, after V lost 3 bases and J lost 8 bases. The DNA for the CDR3 is TGTGCCAGCAGTTTCCCCATAGGACAGGGCGGCGGCTACACCTTC. It encodes CASSFPIGQGGGYTF.

This chain uses TRBV28 with TRBJ1-2, with D maybe TRBD1 (6 bases). Germline CDR1 MDHEN, CDR2 SYDVKM. There are 14 residues in the CDR3. The germline V and J ends were trimmed by 6 bases and 3 bases, with 14 bases remaining between them. The CDR3 region is CASSQQGQHYGYTF. CDR3 DNA sequence: TGTGCCAGCAGCCAACAAGGACAGCACTATGGCTACACCTTC.

This rearrangement joins TRBV19 to TRBJ2-1, with TRBD2 matching over 9 bases. The J segment lost 3 bases and the V segment lost 4 bases, leaving 4 bases of the junction unmatched. The CDR3 is 15 amino acids. CDR1 is LNHDA and CDR2 is SQIVND in the germline V gene (reference sequence). CDR3 nucleotides: TGTGCCAGTAGTAGCGGGACTAGCAGCTACAATGAGCAGTTCTTC. It codes for CASSSGTSSYNEQFF.

The rearrangement uses TRBV24-1 and TRBJ2-3; D is uncertain. CDR3 length equals 15 residues. Trimming removed 4 bases from V and 2 bases from J, with 12 bases in between. Germline V gene sequence: CDR1 KGHDR, CDR2 SFDVKD. This chain's CDR3 is CATSDLKAPTDTQYF. The CDR3 DNA sequence: TGTGCCACCAGTGACCTAAAAGCCCCCACAGATACGCAGTATTTT.

The rearrangement uses TRBV30 and TRBJ2-7, with D possibly matching TRBD1 (6 bases). Germline assignment: CDR1 GTSNPN and CDR2 SVGIG (reference sequence). The CDR3 contains 14 residues. V was clipped by 1 base and J by 4 bases, with 14 bases between them. Here the CDR3 reads CAWSGAGDGYEQYF. As DNA, the CDR3 is TGTGCCTGGAGTGGGGCAGGGGATGGATACGAGCAGTACTTC.

The rearrangement joins TRBV24-1 to TRBJ2-4; unclear D gene. CDR3 length: 13 amino acids. Germline V lookup: CDR1 KGHDR, CDR2 SFDVKD. The V end was cut by 3 bases, the J end by 9 bases, with 11 bases between. This chain's CDR3 is CATSDPERGIQYF. CDR3 DNA sequence: TGTGCCACCAGTGATCCCGAAAGAGGCATTCAGTACTTC.

The chain carries TRBV14 and TRBJ2-1; the D is unclear. This CDR3 has 14 residues. Germline assignment: CDR1 SGHDN and CDR2 FVKESK. The V end was cut by 1 base, the J end by 7 bases, with 11 bases between. The CDR3 here is CASSQVEVWNEQFF. For the CDR3, the DNA is TGTGCCAGCAGCCAAGTCGAGGTTTGGAATGAGCAGTTCTTC.